A single T cell receptor beta chain is shown here with its context. Assignments of participants to cohorts depended upon their own reported clinical history. Recovered status in Cohort 3 required two negative PCRs, clearance, or symptom resolution. This sample is part of a study of blood T cell repertoires in COVID-19. Study-level information: Sample material is recorded as cDNA or gDNA derived from T cells, B-cell-depleted T cells, or PBMCs.

Method: immunoSEQ multiplex PCR; TCRdb's copy keeps in-frame clones and lacks some. The data hold 200,000 to 300,000 clones, with around 89% observed a single time. The sequenced sample was PBMCs or T cells enriched from blood (not recorded which). This receptor was taken from a woman younger than 45 who had recovered from COVID-19.

CDR3 residues: CASSRTGAGNGYTF. The CDR3 DNA is TGTGCCAGCAGCCGGACAGGGGCCGGCAATGGCTACACCTTC. J is TRBJ1-2 and V is TRBV11-2; 9 nucleotides match TRBD1. CDR1 is SGHAT and CDR2 is FQNNGV in the germline V gene. The CDR3 contains 14 residues. The V and J ends lost 5 bases and 6 bases, in that order; junction bases with no gene match: 7.